The next 4 T cell receptor beta chains were all read from a single sample in a study of T cell changes during pregnancy in multiple sclerosis. The protocol was immunoSEQ multiplex PCR, while the TCRdb copy is restricted to in-frame clones and leaves out a portion. The sample has around 31,000 clones, approximately 90% seen once. Here the sequenced sample was CD4+ T cells from peripheral blood mononuclear cells, taken in the first trimester of pregnancy. The receptor source for this set is a female donor with multiple sclerosis, enrolled in a pregnancy study.

This clone has a single count. This rearrangement joins TRBV13 to TRBJ2-2; D is possibly TRBD2 (5 bases). V lost 2 bases and J lost 9, with 10 bases in between. Germline assignment: CDR1 PRHDT and CDR2 FYEKMQ (reference sequence). The length of the CDR3 is 13 residues. CDR3 nucleotides: TGTGCCAGCAGCTTATGGGGAGTCCGGGAGCTGTTTTTT. Translated, it gives CASSLWGVRELFF.

This chain connects TRBV19 to TRBJ2-7; 9 nucleotides align to TRBD1. V gave up 3 bases and J gave up 1 base; unmatched junction bases: 10. Per germline, CDR1 LNHDA and CDR2 SQIVND (reference sequence). The CDR3 is 17 residues long. For the CDR3, the DNA is TGTGCCAGTAGTATTTTGCCTGGACAGGGGAGTTCCTACGAGCAGTACTTC. It codes for CASSILPGQGSSYEQYF.

The CDR3 reads CASTRLAGSYNEQFF. CDR3 nucleotide sequence: TGCGCCAGCACAAGACTAGCGGGCTCCTACAATGAGCAGTTCTTC. The chain couples TRBV5-1 to TRBJ2-1; 10 nucleotides agree with TRBD2. V lost 6 bases to trimming and J lost 0 bases; unmatched junction nucleotides: 3. The CDR3 contains 15 residues. CDR1 is SGHRS and CDR2 is YFSETQ in the germline V gene.

J is TRBJ2-3 and V is TRBV11-2; 7 bases map to TRBD2. This CDR3 has 13 amino acids. Looked up from germline, CDR1 is SGHAT and CDR2 is FQNNGV. Trimming took 5 bases from V and 6 from J; bases not matched to a gene: 5. The CDR3 DNA is TGTGCCAGCAGCCGGTTGGGAGGGGATACGCAGTATTTT. This codes for CASSRLGGDTQYF.